This TCR beta chain was documented in a study of vaccination and CD4 T cells after COVID-19. As for the study in general: There were six male and four female convalescents, and two of them were Hispanic. Cultures designated as controls were supplied with a CEFX pool, an HIV-1 Nef pool, or no peptide. Post-vaccination specimens were collected at a median of roughly 69 days following dose two (range 14 to 241).

Treatment indicated: approximately nine-day PBMC culture with coronavirus spike peptide pools or control peptides (ViraFEST assay). The Oncomine TCR Beta short-read assay was applied to DNA of cultured CD4+ T cells. Investigators isolated genomic DNA from cultured CD4+ T cells. Via MiXCR, TCRdb re-called the PCR reads, giving one row per CDR3 protein. The table has several thousand distinct CDR3 sequences, about 70% seen once. This clonotype was seen a few times. Its antigen is undetermined. The TCR comes from a human donor with COVID-19. This material consisted of cultured CD4+ T cells from blood, taken after SARS-CoV-2 vaccination.

As DNA, the CDR3 is TGTGCCAGCAGGGACGGGCCCTATAATTCACCCCTCCACTTT. Its protein product is CASRDGPYNSPLHF. The V call is TRBV6-1, the J call TRBJ1-6; D gene uncertain. V lost 6 bases, J lost 2 bases, and 8 bases lay in between. The CDR3 contains 14 residues. CDR1 is MNHNS and CDR2 is SASEGT in the germline V gene.